These T cell receptor beta chains were read from a single sample in a study of T cells in Graves' hyperthyroidism and ophthalmopathy. TCRdb fed the multiplex PCR reads into MiXCR, producing one record per CDR3 protein. The data show about 590,000 distinct CDR3 sequences, roughly 14% seen once. The sample comprised blood. The receptors come from a woman aged 30 to 39 with Graves' hyperthyroidism. Both conserved end residues are part of each CDR3. A D gene is named only where the DNA matches it firmly. Some rows have no size entry. The others give once, few or many, or a class for an expanded clone.

j_call | d_call | v_call | clone_size | cdr3_aa | cdr3_nt
TRBJ2-7 | TRBD2 | TRBV18 | . | CASSPEALAGLPSLREQYF | TGTGCCAGCTCACCGGAGGCACTAGCGGGCTTACCCTCATTACGCGAGCAGTACTTC
TRBJ2-1 | . | TRBV6-5 | few | CASSYSRDNEQFF | TGTGCCAGCAGTTACTCGAGGGATAATGAGCAGTTCTTC
TRBJ1-5 | TRBD1 | TRBV6-1 | few | CASSATGDGQPQHF | TGTGCCAGCAGTGCTACAGGGGATGGTCAGCCCCAGCATTTT
TRBJ2-1 | . | TRBV9 | few | CASSAGISSYNEQFF | TGTGCCAGCAGCGCGGGCATTAGCTCCTACAATGAGCAGTTCTTC
TRBJ2-2 | TRBD2 | TRBV20-1 | . | CSAPATSAGELFF | TGCAGTGCTCCGGCAACTAGCGCCGGGGAGCTGTTTTTT
TRBJ2-7 | . | TRBV29-1 | many | CSVLISYEQYF | TGCAGCGTCCTAATATCCTACGAGCAGTACTTC
TRBJ1-4 | . | TRBV12-3/TRBV12-4 | many | CASSITGPGEKLFF | TGTGCCAGCAGTATTACAGGGCCTGGTGAAAAACTGTTTTTT
TRBJ2-1 | . | TRBV12-5 | many | CASGSPGVSSYNEQFF | TGTGCTAGTGGCTCCCCCGGGGTTAGCTCCTACAATGAGCAGTTCTTC
TRBJ2-5 | . | TRBV27 | few | CASSLSSQTTQYF | TGTGCCAGCAGTTTATCGAGTCAGACGACCCAGTACTTC
TRBJ2-3 | TRBD2 | TRBV10-1 | few | CAIRVAGVPDTQYF | TGCGCCATCAGGGTAGCGGGAGTCCCAGATACGCAGTATTTT
TRBJ2-3 | . | TRBV6-2/TRBV6-3 | many | CASSYQSPGLGDTQYF | TGTGCCAGCAGTTACCAGTCCCCCGGTCTTGGAGATACGCAGTATTTT
TRBJ2-1 | . | TRBV6-1 | . | CASSRSGSLLDNEQFF | TGTGCCAGCAGCCGAAGCGGGTCCCTCCTAGACAATGAGCAGTTCTTC
TRBJ2-4 | TRBD2 | TRBV20-1 | many | CSAIGGTSGRRDIQYF | TGCAGTGCTATAGGCGGGACTAGCGGGAGGAGAGACATTCAGTACTTC
TRBJ2-7 | TRBD2 | TRBV30 | many | CAFSSGRYEQYF | TGTGCCTTCTCTAGCGGGAGGTATGAGCAGTACTTC
TRBJ2-3 | . | TRBV7-2 | many | CASRPSGGGADTQYF | TGTGCCAGCAGACCGAGCGGAGGAGGGGCAGATACGCAGTATTTT
TRBJ2-1 | . | TRBV7-4 | . | CASSFELDSYNEQFF | TGTGCCAGCAGCTTCGAACTAGACTCCTACAATGAGCAGTTCTTC
TRBJ2-7 | . | TRBV10-3 | few | CAISDPYEQYF | TGTGCCATCAGTGACCCCTACGAGCAGTACTTC
TRBJ1-1 | . | TRBV10-3 | few | CAISETTYEAFF | TGTGCCATCAGTGAGACAACTTACGAAGCTTTCTTT
TRBJ2-1 | TRBD2 | TRBV2 | many | CASRGTTSGRANNEQFF | TGTGCCAGCAGGGGGACTACTAGCGGGAGGGCCAACAATGAGCAGTTCTTC
TRBJ1-2 | TRBD1 | TRBV24-1 | . | CATSDRQGRGYTF | TGTGCCACCAGTGATAGACAGGGGAGAGGCTACACCTTC
TRBJ2-1 | . | TRBV20-1 | many | CSATPGPNHNEQFF | TGCAGTGCTACCCCCGGACCCAACCACAATGAGCAGTTCTTC
TRBJ2-1 | TRBD2 | TRBV28 | many | CASRLAGGRNEQFF | TGTGCCAGCAGGCTAGCGGGAGGTCGGAATGAGCAGTTCTTC
TRBJ1-4 | . | TRBV6-6 | many | CASSYLAGNEKLFF | TGTGCCAGCAGTTACTTGGCAGGAAATGAAAAACTGTTTTTT
TRBJ1-6 | . | TRBV12-3/TRBV12-4 | many | CASSFNSYNSPLHF | TGTGCCAGCAGTTTTAACAGCTATAATTCACCCCTCCACTTT
TRBJ2-1 | . | TRBV27 | . | CASSFGGLEQFF | TGTGCCAGCAGTTTTGGGGGGCTTGAGCAGTTCTTC
TRBJ2-2 | TRBD2 | TRBV5-6 | . | CASSFLAGDVGELFF | TGTGCCAGCAGCTTCCTAGCGGGAGATGTCGGGGAGCTGTTTTTT
TRBJ1-2 | . | TRBV18 | many | CASSPRKNYGYTF | TGTGCCAGCTCACCACGGAAAAACTATGGCTACACCTTC
TRBJ1-2 | TRBD1 | TRBV2 | few | CASSTDRGLTYGYTF | TGTGCCAGCAGCACCGACAGGGGGCTCACCTATGGCTACACCTTC
TRBJ2-3 | . | TRBV3-1 | few | CASSQDTERNITDTQYF | TGTGCCAGCAGCCAAGATACGGAGCGTAACATTACAGATACGCAGTATTTT
TRBJ2-7 | . | TRBV20-1 | . | CSARGTVYEQYF | TGCAGTGCTAGAGGAACGGTCTACGAGCAGTACTTC
TRBJ2-2 | . | TRBV11-2 | many | CASSFGRLSRELFF | TGTGCCAGCAGCTTTGGTCGACTTTCCCGGGAGCTGTTTTTT
TRBJ2-3 | . | TRBV7-2 | many | CASSLASVSTDTQYF | TGTGCCAGCAGCTTGGCTAGCGTAAGCACAGATACGCAGTATTTT
TRBJ2-7 | . | TRBV6-2/TRBV6-3 | many | CASSPSVDGGNLYGRQYF | TGTGCCAGCAGTCCCTCCGTGGATGGCGGCAACCTGTACGGACGGCAGTACTTC
TRBJ2-7 | TRBD2 | TRBV7-9 | . | CASSTNPNPGLAGGYEQYF | TGTGCCAGCAGCACAAACCCAAATCCCGGACTAGCGGGAGGCTACGAGCAGTACTTC
TRBJ1-2 | . | TRBV20-1 | . | CSAKSGTFGYGYTF | TGCAGTGCTAAATCCGGGACATTCGGCTATGGCTACACCTTC